This T cell receptor (beta chain) was found in a study of cytomegalovirus exposure and HLA in healthy donors. Study findings and constraints: Certain sequence variants were highly shared and formed a cluster, and this cluster was likely a sequencing artifact. Earlier analysis yielded a pattern in which most TCR beta V segments were productive about 90% or about 30% of the time.

With 60 Vbeta and 13 Jbeta primers, the PCR was carried out. Sequencing used immunoSEQ multiplex PCR; TCRdb keeps in-frame clones, though not all of them. Among fewer than 130,000 clones listed, about three quarters were seen once. V gave up 5 bases and J gave up 4 bases; unmatched junction bases: 5. The CDR3 is 15 residues long. The germline V gene encodes CDR1 SGHDN and CDR2 FVKESK. As to this clone: Its antigen remains unknown.

The receptor was derived from a woman under 40 in good health and CMV-seronegative. This chain links TRBV14 with TRBJ2-3, with TRBD1 identical over 11 bases. The specimen was PBMCs. The CDR3 is CASSWTGGASDTQYF. In DNA, the CDR3 is TGTGCCAGCAGCTGGACAGGGGGCGCATCAGATACGCAGTATTTT.